The rows below give T cell receptor beta chains drawn from one sample of a study of blood T cells in healthy people across ages. Each CDR3 protein gets one entry after TCRdb re-called the 5' RACE reads with MiXCR. The table has some 1.4 million distinct CDR3 sequences, roughly 40% seen once; the top ten hold roughly 7.7%. Sequenced sample: blood. The receptors here all came from a woman aged 18-29 years in good health. The CDR3 runs from the conserved cysteine through the conserved F or W. The order of the fields is CDR3 DNA, CDR3 protein, clone size, V gene, J gene, D gene. D genes are given only for firm matches. Size values are once, few and many counts, or a class for expanded clones, and some rows have none.

TGTGCCAACCGGGACAGGGAAACCGGGGAGCTGTTTTTT	CANRDRETGELFF	-	TRBV6-6	TRBJ2-2	TRBD1
TGTGCCAGCAGCAAAGACGGGGGGAGGGGGTTGCATGGAGATACGCAGTATTTT	CASSKDGGRGLHGDTQYF	many	TRBV21-1	TRBJ2-3	-
TGTGCCTGGGGCCCCAGGTTAGCCAAAAACATTCAGTACTTC	CAWGPRLAKNIQYF	-	TRBV30	TRBJ2-4	-
TGTGCCTGGAGTGCGGGAGGGCTCTACGAGCAGTACTTC	CAWSAGGLYEQYF	-	TRBV30	TRBJ2-7	TRBD2
TGTGCCAGCAGGGGGTCTAGCGGGAGCGTTGGGACCCAGTACTTC	CASRGSSGSVGTQYF	-	TRBV2	TRBJ2-5	TRBD2
TGTGCCAGCACCGTCGGGACTCCGACCAATGAGCAGTTCTTC	CASTVGTPTNEQFF	few	TRBV25-1	TRBJ2-1	-
TGTGCCACCAGCAGAGATTCTCCGATGACCTATGGCTACACCTTC	CATSRDSPMTYGYTF	-	TRBV15	TRBJ1-2	-
TGCAGCGTTCGGGACAGCGCGTCCTACGAGCAGTACTTC	CSVRDSASYEQYF	few	TRBV29-1	TRBJ2-7	TRBD1
TGCGCCAGCATGGCTACAGGGAGCAACGAGCAGTACTTC	CASMATGSNEQYF	few	TRBV5-1	TRBJ2-7	-
TGCAGTGCTAGATCTGGACAGACCTTCTCTGGAAACACCATATATTTT	CSARSGQTFSGNTIYF	-	TRBV20-1	TRBJ1-3	-
TGTGCCAGCAACCTAGGGACTAGCGGGTACAATGAGCAGTACTTC	CASNLGTSGYNEQYF	-	TRBV10-3	TRBJ2-7	TRBD2
TGTGCCAGCTCACCTGAGGGGGCGTCTAACTATGGCTACACCTTC	CASSPEGASNYGYTF	-	TRBV18	TRBJ1-2	TRBD1
TGCAGTGCTAGAGAAGGTCGCGGGAGGACGAGAGAGACCCAGTACTTC	CSAREGRGRTRETQYF	-	TRBV20-1	TRBJ2-5	TRBD2
TGTGCCAGCAGTCGACAGGGGTCCTACAATGAGCAGTACTTC	CASSRQGSYNEQYF	many	TRBV6-2/TRBV6-3	TRBJ2-7	TRBD1
TGCGCCAGCAGCTCGAGGCCGGGGAGGTTTTCCTACGAGCAGTACTTC	CASSSRPGRFSYEQYF	-	TRBV4-1	TRBJ2-7	-
TGCAGCGTTGAAGGCGGAGGGGCAGATACGCAGTATTTT	CSVEGGGADTQYF	-	TRBV29-1	TRBJ2-3	-
TGTGCCAGCAGCCAAGGGTGGGCTAGCGGGGGACATGAGCAGTTCTTC	CASSQGWASGGHEQFF	-	TRBV3-1	TRBJ2-1	TRBD2
TGTGCCAGCAGTCCGGGTCTAAGGAATGAGCAGTTCTTC	CASSPGLRNEQFF	few	TRBV6-5	TRBJ2-1	-
TGTGCCAGCAGCCTCGGGGCACGGGGGGAAGGGTCCTACGAGCAGTACTTC	CASSLGARGEGSYEQYF	once	TRBV28	TRBJ2-7	TRBD2
TGTGCCAGTAAAACCGGGACAGTGGGTAACTATGGCTACACCTTC	CASKTGTVGNYGYTF	-	TRBV19	TRBJ1-2	TRBD1
TGTGCCAGCAGCTATAAGGGGCTAGCGGGAGGGTCCTCATACACGGAGCAGTTCTTC	CASSYKGLAGGSSYTEQFF	-	TRBV7-2	TRBJ2-1	TRBD2
TGTGCCAGCAGTGGGACTAGCCAAACCTACTACGAGCAGTACTTC	CASSGTSQTYYEQYF	-	TRBV2	TRBJ2-7	TRBD2
TGTGCCAGCAGTTTAGCAGGGGGCAGGAACTATGGCTACACCTTC	CASSLAGGRNYGYTF	-	TRBV12-3/TRBV12-4	TRBJ1-2	TRBD1
TGTGCCAGCAGCTTCAGGACTAGCGGGAGTGGAGATGAGCAGTTCTTC	CASSFRTSGSGDEQFF	-	TRBV7-9	TRBJ2-1	TRBD2
TGTGCCAGCAGCTTGGGACCGTCGAACTATGGCTACACCTTC	CASSLGPSNYGYTF	many	TRBV7-3	TRBJ1-2	-
TGTGCCAGCAGCTTAGCATCCGTGGGGTCGCAGCCCCAGCATTTT	CASSLASVGSQPQHF	many	TRBV7-2	TRBJ1-5	-
TGTGCCACCCGGAATGGGTGGGACACTGAAGCTTTCTTT	CATRNGWDTEAFF	few	TRBV10-3	TRBJ1-1	-
TGTGCCAGCAGTTCCTCTAGCGGGGGGACAGATATGCAGTATTTT	CASSSSSGGTDMQYF	-	TRBV6-5	TRBJ2-3	TRBD2
TGTGCCAGTGCAGTACTCCCCTACGAGCAGTACTTC	CASAVLPYEQYF	few	TRBV25-1	TRBJ2-7	-
TGTGCCAGCAGCTTGCTCCCATCAAGACAGGGGTTCGACGGAGGCTACACCTTC	CASSLLPSRQGFDGGYTF	-	TRBV5-6	TRBJ1-2	TRBD1
TGTGCCAGCAGTGAATTCGGAGGGCGGAACTATGGCTACACCTTC	CASSEFGGRNYGYTF	few	TRBV25-1	TRBJ1-2	-
TGTGCCAGCAGTCAGCTCGCCGAGCAGTACTTC	CASSQLAEQYF	-	TRBV14	TRBJ2-7	-
TGTGCCAGCAGCCAAGATAGGCCCGAAAGTGGACAGTACTTC	CASSQDRPESGQYF	-	TRBV3-1	TRBJ2-5	-
TGTGCCAGCAGTGACGGCAGCCATGCGGAGCAGTTCTTC	CASSDGSHAEQFF	-	TRBV25-1	TRBJ2-1	-
TGTGCCATCACCCAGAATCCTATAGAGACCCAGTACTTC	CAITQNPIETQYF	few	TRBV10-3	TRBJ2-5	-
TGTGCCAGCAGCGTCGGGGGCAGGAACTACGAGCAGTACTTC	CASSVGGRNYEQYF	-	TRBV9	TRBJ2-7	-
TGCAGTGTCGGACTAGCCGGTTACAATGAGCAGTTCTTC	CSVGLAGYNEQFF	few	TRBV20-1	TRBJ2-1	TRBD2
TGCAGCCCTACTAGTAGCTCCTACAATGAGCAGTACTTC	CSPTSSSYNEQYF	-	TRBV29-1	TRBJ2-7	-
TGCGCCAGCAGTCAACCGGAGACTGAAGCTTTCTTT	CASSQPETEAFF	-	TRBV10-2	TRBJ1-1	-
TGTGCCAGCAGTTCCGCAAGACTAGCGGGAGGGACGAACACCGGGGAGCTGTTTTTT	CASSSARLAGGTNTGELFF	-	TRBV12-3/TRBV12-4	TRBJ2-2	TRBD2
TGTGCCAGCAGCTTAAGACGAGCGGGGAACTACGAGCAGTACTTC	CASSLRRAGNYEQYF	-	TRBV7-8	TRBJ2-7	TRBD2
TGTGCCAGCAGCTCTCCCCAACGGGAAGCTTTCTTT	CASSSPQREAFF	-	TRBV3-1	TRBJ1-1	-
TGTGCCAGCAGCGCCGTAAGCGGGGTGCCGTCTGGCCAGTACTTC	CASSAVSGVPSGQYF	-	TRBV7-2	TRBJ2-7	TRBD2
TGTGCCAGCAGACCTAATAGCGGGATTTTTGAGACCCAGTACTTC	CASRPNSGIFETQYF	few	TRBV2	TRBJ2-5	TRBD2
TGTGCCAGCAGTTACGGTCAGACCTACGAGCAGTACTTC	CASSYGQTYEQYF	-	TRBV6-6	TRBJ2-7	-
TGCGCCAGCAGCTCTACTAGCGATGCCTACAATGAGCAGTTCTTC	CASSSTSDAYNEQFF	many	TRBV4-1	TRBJ2-1	TRBD2
TGTGCCAGCAGGGTCGGCAGTGCCTACGAGCAGTACTTC	CASRVGSAYEQYF	few	TRBV25-1	TRBJ2-7	-
TGTGCCAGCAGCCCCGGGGGGGAACAGGCGAGAAATCAGCCCCAGCATTTT	CASSPGGEQARNQPQHF	-	TRBV12-3/TRBV12-4	TRBJ1-5	-
TGCAGTGCCCACTCGGATGGCTACACCTTC	CSAHSDGYTF	few	TRBV20-1	TRBJ1-2	-
TGTGCCAGTCACGTCTGGGATAGCTACACCTTC	CASHVWDSYTF	once	TRBV19	TRBJ1-2	-
TGCAGTGCGGAGCGGGGCGGGGGAAAAGAGACCCAGTACTTC	CSAERGGGKETQYF	few	TRBV20-1	TRBJ2-5	TRBD2
TGTGCCACCAAGGACAGGGGTAATAGCAATCAGCCCCAGCATTTT	CATKDRGNSNQPQHF	-	TRBV10-3	TRBJ1-5	TRBD1
TGTGCCAGCAGCAATGTATGGACAGACTCCTACGAGCAGTACTTC	CASSNVWTDSYEQYF	-	TRBV21-1	TRBJ2-7	-
TGCAGCGTTGAGTCGGACAGGGCCTACGAGCAGTACTTC	CSVESDRAYEQYF	-	TRBV29-1	TRBJ2-7	TRBD1
TGTGCCATCAGTGAGGTAGGGGGCATGGCTGAAGCTTTCTTT	CAISEVGGMAEAFF	few	TRBV10-3	TRBJ1-1	TRBD1